The 13 T cell receptor beta chains reported below all come from one sample, sequenced in a study of T cell changes during pregnancy in multiple sclerosis. The repertoire was sequenced with immunoSEQ multiplex PCR; TCRdb's copy has only in-frame clones and lacks some. The sample has about 40,000 clones, 80% to 95% seen once. Sample: CD4+ T cells from peripheral blood mononuclear cells, taken in the third trimester of pregnancy. The receptors derive from a female donor with multiple sclerosis, enrolled in a pregnancy study.

This chain joins TRBV5-1 and TRBJ2-3; TRBD2 aligns across 13 bases. CDR1 is SGHRS and CDR2 is YFSETQ in the germline V gene. CDR3 length equals 17 residues. The trim removed 4 bases at V and 3 bases at J, leaving 8 bases unmatched. The CDR3 region is CASSRLAGGGGTDTQYF. The CDR3 DNA reads TGCGCCAGCAGCCGACTAGCGGGGGGCGGCGGGACAGATACGCAGTATTTT.

V gene TRBV7-2 combines with J gene TRBJ2-1; no reliable D call. Germline-derived CDR1 and CDR2 are SGHTA and FQGNSA. This CDR3 spans 12 amino acids. Trimming removed 3 bases at V and 4 bases at J, with 4 bases between. CDR3 in amino acids: CASSFTYNEQFF. CDR3 nucleotide sequence: TGTGCCAGCAGCTTTACATACAATGAGCAGTTCTTC.

V and J are TRBV7-9 and TRBJ1-1; D is possibly TRBD1 (6 bases). The CDR3 spans 15 residues. V lost 3 bases to trimming and J lost 4 bases, with 15 bases between them. The germline CDR1 and CDR2 sequences are SEHNR and FQNEAQ (reference sequence). CDR3 sequence: CASSFLVQGRTEAFF. CDR3 nucleotides: TGTGCCAGCAGCTTTCTGGTTCAGGGGCGCACTGAAGCTTTCTTT.

J is TRBJ1-1 and V is TRBV11-2; D gene ambiguous. V was pared by 0 bases and J by 4 bases, with 6 bases between. The CDR3 length is 13 residues. CDR1 is SGHAT and CDR2 is FQNNGV in the germline V gene. For the CDR3, the DNA is TGTGCCAGCAGCTTAGAACGGGGCACTGAAGCTTTCTTT. Translation gives CASSLERGTEAFF.

The chain has TRBV2 and TRBJ2-3; the match to TRBD1 covers 7 bases. This CDR3 has 16 residues. Germline CDR1 reads SNHLY; CDR2 reads FYNNEI. J gave up 1 base and V 9 bases, and 13 bases lay outside the gene matches. The CDR3 loop is CASFSTGVSGTDTQYF. The CDR3 coding sequence is TGTGCCAGTTTCTCTACAGGGGTATCCGGCACAGATACGCAGTATTTT.

The chain recombines TRBV27 with TRBJ2-5; 12 nucleotides align to TRBD2. Per the germline V gene, CDR1 is MNHEY and CDR2 is SMNVEV (reference sequence). The CDR3 consists of 13 residues. V lost 8 bases and J lost 4; bases outside the gene matches: 2. The chain's CDR3 is CASRTSGAETQYF. CDR3 sequence (DNA): TGTGCCAGCCGGACTAGCGGGGCAGAGACCCAGTACTTC.

This clone occurred once. The chain carries TRBV6-6 and TRBJ2-7, with 7 bases identical to TRBD2. V was clipped by 6 bases and J by 0 bases; unmatched bases: 8. Germline CDR1 and CDR2: MNHNY and SVGAGI (reference sequence). CDR3 length equals 15 residues. CDR3 sequence (DNA): TGTGCCAGCAGACAGCGGGACTTGAGCTCCTACGAGCAGTACTTC. Translation: CASRQRDLSSYEQYF.

The rearrangement links TRBV5-1 to TRBJ2-2; 9 positions match TRBD1. V lost 5 bases and J lost 2; bases outside the gene matches: 10. From germline, CDR1 is SGHRS and CDR2 YFSETQ. The CDR3 length is 17 residues. CDR3 DNA sequence: TGCGCCAGCAGACAAGGACAGGGGCCGCCTAACACCGGGGAGCTGTTTTTT. Its protein product is CASRQGQGPPNTGELFF.

The V call is TRBV11-2, the J call TRBJ2-3, with TRBD2 identical over 7 bases. Per germline, CDR1 SGHAT and CDR2 FQNNGV. The CDR3 covers 15 residues. The trim removed 5 bases at V and 7 bases at J, leaving 12 bases unmatched. CDR3 sequence: CASSRPGRGGNTQYF. CDR3 nucleotides: TGTGCCAGCAGCCGCCCTGGGAGGGGAGGAAATACGCAGTATTTT. The whole variable domain, remainder taken from reference TRBV11-2 and TRBJ2-3, is EAGVAQSPRYKIIEKRQSVAFWCNPISGHATLYWYQQILGQGPKLLIQFQNNGVVDDSQLPKDRFSAERLKGVDSTLKIQPAKLEDSAVYLCASSRPGRGGNTQYFGPGTRLTVL.

The genes are TRBV7-9 and TRBJ2-1, with D unresolved. CDR3 length: 11 amino acids. Germline lookup yields CDR1 SEHNR and CDR2 FQNEAQ (reference sequence). The germline V and J ends were trimmed by 3 bases and 6 bases, with 3 bases remaining between them. The CDR3 nucleotides are TGTGCCAGCAGCTTCGTCAATGAGCAGTTCTTC. Translating it yields CASSFVNEQFF.

The V gene is TRBV15, the J gene TRBJ1-5, with D possibly matching TRBD1 (5 bases). V shed 0 bases and J shed 0 bases, with 9 bases lying between them. The CDR3 extends over 16 amino acids. The germline V gene has CDR1 LNHNV and CDR2 YYDKDF (reference sequence). CDR3 loop: CATSRDWGGSNQPQHF. As DNA, the CDR3 is TGTGCCACCAGCAGAGATTGGGGGGGTAGCAATCAGCCCCAGCATTTT.

This sequence joins TRBV4-3 and TRBJ2-7, with D uncertain. This CDR3 has 15 residues. CDR1 is LGHNA, CDR2 YSLEER, per germline. V was cut by 1 base and J by 5 bases, with 15 bases left in between. The CDR3 spells CASSQAWSPRHEQYF. Written as DNA, the CDR3 is TGCGCCAGCAGCCAAGCTTGGTCCCCGCGCCACGAGCAGTACTTC.

J is TRBJ1-2 and V is TRBV27; 8 bases are shared with TRBD1. V lost 6 bases, J lost 5 bases, and 8 bases stayed unmatched. Germline V gives CDR1 MNHEY, CDR2 SMNVEV (reference sequence). The CDR3 sequence is 14 residues long. CDR3 protein: CASSSAGGDYGYTF. CDR3 nucleotides: TGTGCCAGCAGCTCGGCAGGGGGCGATTATGGCTACACCTTC.